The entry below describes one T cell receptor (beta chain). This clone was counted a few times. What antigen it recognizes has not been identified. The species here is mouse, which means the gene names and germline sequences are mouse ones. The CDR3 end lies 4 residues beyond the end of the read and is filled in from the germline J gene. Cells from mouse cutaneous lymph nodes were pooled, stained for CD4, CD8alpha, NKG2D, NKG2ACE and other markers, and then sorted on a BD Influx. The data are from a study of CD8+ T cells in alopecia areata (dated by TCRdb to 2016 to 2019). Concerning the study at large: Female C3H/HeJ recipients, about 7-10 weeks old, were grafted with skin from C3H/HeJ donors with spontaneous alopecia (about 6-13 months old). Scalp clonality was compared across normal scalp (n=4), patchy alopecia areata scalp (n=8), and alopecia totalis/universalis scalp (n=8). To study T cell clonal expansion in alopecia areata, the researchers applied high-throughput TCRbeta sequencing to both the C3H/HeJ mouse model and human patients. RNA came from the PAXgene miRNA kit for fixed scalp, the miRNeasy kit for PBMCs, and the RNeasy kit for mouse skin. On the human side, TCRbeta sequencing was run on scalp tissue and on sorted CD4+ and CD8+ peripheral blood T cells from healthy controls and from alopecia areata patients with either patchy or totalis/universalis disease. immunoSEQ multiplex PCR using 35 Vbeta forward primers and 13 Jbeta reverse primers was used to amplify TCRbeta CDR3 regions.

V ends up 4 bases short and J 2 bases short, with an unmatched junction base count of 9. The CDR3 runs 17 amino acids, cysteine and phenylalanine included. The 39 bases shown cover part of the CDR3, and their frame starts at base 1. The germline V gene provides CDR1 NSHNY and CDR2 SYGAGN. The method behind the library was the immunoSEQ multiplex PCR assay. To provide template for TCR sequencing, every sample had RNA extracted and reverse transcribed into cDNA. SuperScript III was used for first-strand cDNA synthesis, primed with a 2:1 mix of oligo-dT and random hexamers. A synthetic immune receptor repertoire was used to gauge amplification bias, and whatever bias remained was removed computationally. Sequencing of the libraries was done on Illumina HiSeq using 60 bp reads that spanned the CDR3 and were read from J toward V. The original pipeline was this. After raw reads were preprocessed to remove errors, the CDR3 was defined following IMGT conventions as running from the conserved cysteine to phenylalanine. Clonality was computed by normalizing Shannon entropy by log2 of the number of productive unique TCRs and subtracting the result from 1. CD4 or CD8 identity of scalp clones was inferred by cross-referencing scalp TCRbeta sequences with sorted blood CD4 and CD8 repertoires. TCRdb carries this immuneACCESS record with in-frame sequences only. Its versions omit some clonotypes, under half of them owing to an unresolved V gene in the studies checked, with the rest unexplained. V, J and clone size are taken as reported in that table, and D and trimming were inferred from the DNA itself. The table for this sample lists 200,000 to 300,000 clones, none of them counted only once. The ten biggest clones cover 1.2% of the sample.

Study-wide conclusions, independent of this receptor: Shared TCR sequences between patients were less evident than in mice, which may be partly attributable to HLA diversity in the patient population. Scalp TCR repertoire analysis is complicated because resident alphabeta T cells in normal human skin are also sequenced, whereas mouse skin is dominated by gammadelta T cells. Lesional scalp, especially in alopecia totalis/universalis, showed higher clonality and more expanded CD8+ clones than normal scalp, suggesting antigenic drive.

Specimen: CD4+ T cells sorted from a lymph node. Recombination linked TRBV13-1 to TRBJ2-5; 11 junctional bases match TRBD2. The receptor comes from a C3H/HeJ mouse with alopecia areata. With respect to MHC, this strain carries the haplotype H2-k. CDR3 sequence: CASSNAGTGGLQDTQYF. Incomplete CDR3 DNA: TGTGCCAGCAGTAATGCAGGGACTGGGGGCCTCCAAGAC.